The 15 T cell receptor beta chains given below trace back to one sample, sequenced in a study of blood T cell repertoires in COVID-19. TCRdb's copy holds only in-frame clones and misses some; the assay was immunoSEQ multiplex PCR. The sample yields 95,000 to 100,000 clones, 87% seen once. Sequenced input: peripheral blood. All receptors come from a woman aged 25 to 39 with acute or convalescent COVID-19.

The CDR3 region has the DNA TGTGCCAGCAGCCCCGGTCTAAACTATGGCTACACCTTC. This encodes CASSPGLNYGYTF. The gene calls are TRBV6-5 and TRBJ1-2; D is ambiguous. The CDR3 contains 13 residues. CDR1 and CDR2 from the germline V gene are MNHEY and SVGAGI. V gave up 6 bases and J gave up 2 bases, with 10 bases separating them.

The chain links TRBV5-6 to TRBJ2-6, with 7 bases identical to TRBD1. The germline gives CDR1 SGHDT, CDR2 YYEEEE. V lost 5 bases, J lost 1 base, and 9 bases stayed unmatched. The CDR3 totals 17 residues. CDR3 residues: CASSSGTDSSGANVLTF. The CDR3 bases are TGTGCCAGCAGTTCCGGGACAGACAGTTCTGGGGCCAACGTCCTGACTTTC. The full variable domain, in which reference TRBV5-6 and TRBJ2-6 provide the parts outside the CDR3, is DAGVTQSPTHLIKTRGQQVTLRCSPKSGHDTVSWYQQALGQGPQFIFQYYEEEERQRGNFPDRFSGHQFPNYSSELNVNALLLGDSALYLCASSSGTDSSGANVLTFGAGSRLTVL.

This chain links TRBV30 with TRBJ1-2; D remains ambiguous. The V end lost 4 bases, the J end lost 4 bases, and 13 bases lay between the germline ends. The CDR3 is 13 amino acids. Germline V gene data show CDR1 as GTSNPN and CDR2 as SVGIG (reference sequence). The CDR3, as DNA: TGTGCCTGGAACGAGGGAACCGGCTATGGCTACACCTTC. Its protein product is CAWNEGTGYGYTF.

This clone appeared a single time. This chain links TRBV3-1 (or the pseudogene TRBV3-2) with TRBJ1-2, with TRBD1 matching 8 bases. The germline gives CDR1 LGHDT, CDR2 YNNKEL (reference sequence). This CDR3 is built from 13 residues. With 4 bases clipped from V and 6 bases from J, the junction kept 4 bases outside the gene matches. CDR3 sequence reads: CASSLQGENGYTF. DNA of the CDR3: TGTGCCAGCAGCCTACAGGGGGAAAATGGCTACACCTTC.

The CDR3 spells CASSLGQIYGYTF. CDR3 nucleotides: TGTGCCAGCAGTTTAGGGCAGATCTATGGCTACACCTTC. The genes are TRBV12-3 or TRBV12-4 and TRBJ1-2; D gene unclear. The CDR3 is made up of 13 amino acids. Between the trimmed V and J ends, which lost 1 base and 4 bases, there was a span of 7 bases.

This clone occurred once. V gene TRBV5-1 combines with J gene TRBJ2-7; no firm D call. Germline V gives CDR1 SGHRS, CDR2 YFSETQ. The CDR3 loop spans 12 amino acids. V lost 4 bases and J 3 bases, leaving 8 bases between the germline ends. CDR3 sequence reads: CASSQVGYEQYF. CDR3 nucleotides: TGCGCCAGCAGCCAGGTAGGCTACGAGCAGTACTTC.

The chain carries TRBV6-5 and TRBJ2-7, with 10 bases lining up with TRBD1. Germline-derived CDR1 and CDR2 are MNHEY and SVGAGI. CDR3 length: 13 amino acids. V shed 8 bases, J shed 7 bases, and the junction held 8 bases outside the gene matches. CDR3 sequence reads: CASWDRGPVEQYF. The CDR3 DNA reads TGTGCCAGCTGGGACAGGGGCCCCGTGGAGCAGTACTTC.

The CDR3 sequence: CATSRVPTITDTQYF. In nucleotides, the CDR3 is TGTGCCACCAGCAGAGTCCCGACTATCACAGATACGCAGTATTTT. The genes are TRBV15 and TRBJ2-3; D might be TRBD2 (5 bases). There are 15 residues in the CDR3. Germline V gene sequence: CDR1 LNHNV, CDR2 YYDKDF (reference sequence). V lost 1 base, J lost 2 bases, and 10 bases lay in between.

The chain has TRBV9 and TRBJ2-3, with D uncertain. The germline CDR1 and CDR2 sequences are SGDLS and YYNGEE. This CDR3 comprises 13 residues. Trimming stripped 0 bases from V and 3 bases from J, with 5 bases between. CDR3 coding DNA: TGTGCCAGCAGCGTAGAACAGACAGATACGCAGTATTTT. This codes for CASSVEQTDTQYF.

This sequence joins TRBV18 and TRBJ2-3, with 7 bases fitting TRBD2. J was trimmed by 10 bases and V by 3 bases; bases with no gene match: 19. Germline loops: CDR1 KGHSH, CDR2 LQKENI. There are 17 residues in the CDR3. The CDR3 region is CASSPKRGQGPWESQYF. The DNA for the CDR3 is TGTGCCAGCTCACCCAAGCGGGGCCAGGGCCCGTGGGAGTCGCAGTATTTT. Combining the CDR3 with reference TRBV18 and TRBJ2-3 gives the whole variable domain NAGVMQNPRHLVRRRGQEARLRCSPMKGHSHVYWYRQLPEEGLKFMVYLQKENIIDESGMPKERFSAEFPKEGPSILRIQQVVRGDSAAYFCASSPKRGQGPWESQYFGPGTRLTVL.

V usage is TRBV19 and J usage is TRBJ2-4; D not certain. Deletions cut 0 bases from V and 8 bases from J, with 14 bases between. The CDR3 totals 15 residues. Per germline, CDR1 LNHDA and CDR2 SQIVND (reference sequence). CDR3 in amino acids: CASSIDRLGWDIQYF. The CDR3 DNA sequence: TGTGCCAGTAGTATAGATCGTCTGGGCTGGGACATTCAGTACTTC.

The chain couples TRBV5-1 to TRBJ2-7, with 7 bases matching TRBD1. The germline V gene encodes CDR1 SGHRS and CDR2 YFSETQ. The CDR3 is 15 amino acids. V lost 1 base, J lost 2 bases, and 6 bases stayed unmatched. The CDR3 protein is CASSLLRGQTYEQYF. CDR3 in DNA: TGCGCCAGCAGCTTGTTAAGGGGACAGACCTACGAGCAGTACTTC.

This chain joins TRBV19 and TRBJ1-1, with D possibly TRBD1 on 5 matching bases. Germline CDR1 LNHDA, CDR2 SQIVND (reference sequence). CDR3 length equals 12 residues. The germline V and J ends were trimmed by 8 bases and 10 bases, with 17 bases remaining between them. In DNA, the CDR3 is TGTGCCAGTGCCAGGGTAGGTCTTGGAGCTTTCTTT. Its protein is CASARVGLGAFF.

The J gene is TRBJ1-2, the V gene TRBV5-1; D is unresolved. Trimming shortened V by 0 bases and J by 2 bases, and 17 bases separated the two germline ends. Germline V gene data show CDR1 as SGHRS and CDR2 as YFSETQ. The CDR3 has 17 residues. CDR3 DNA sequence: TGCGCCAGCAGCTTGGGGTACCCCAGTGCCGGGAACTATGGCTACACCTTC. It specifies CASSLGYPSAGNYGYTF.

The genes are TRBV28 and TRBJ1-2, with D perhaps TRBD1 (6 bases). Trimming removed 11 bases at V and 4 bases at J, with 17 bases between. Germline CDR1 MDHEN, CDR2 SYDVKM. The CDR3 runs to 13 residues. CDR3 residues: CAGQKGGGYGYTF. In DNA, the CDR3 is TGTGCCGGACAAAAAGGGGGGGGCTATGGCTACACCTTC.